The 11 T cell receptor beta chains below were found in one sample sequenced in a study of blood T cell repertoires in COVID-19 (dated by TCRdb to about 2020). The method behind the library was the immunoSEQ multiplex PCR assay. This immuneACCESS table, as held by TCRdb, lists in-frame sequences with V and J called but not all clones. Of the missing ones, under half trace to an unresolved V gene in checked studies; the others have no known cause. Within this sample are more than 50,000 clones, with almost 85% of them counted one time only. The ten largest clones represent approximately 20% of the sample. The sample was peripheral blood. The receptors shown here come from a human donor in a cohort sampled during active COVID-19.

The DNA of the CDR3 is TGTGCCAGCAGAACTTTGAACACTGAAGCTTTCTTT. It encodes CASRTLNTEAFF. The chain uses TRBV6-5 and TRBJ1-1; D unresolved. Trimming removed 6 bases from V and 0 bases from J, with 5 bases in between. Germline lookup yields CDR1 MNHEY and CDR2 SVGAGI. The CDR3 is 12 amino acids.

Within the sample, this clone is large. CDR3 sequence (DNA): TGCGCCAGCAGCCAAGATAAGCGGGACACAGATACGCAGTATTTT. This gives the protein CASSQDKRDTDTQYF. This chain connects TRBV4-3 to TRBJ2-3, with 7 bases fitting TRBD2. The length of the CDR3 is 15 residues. Germline trimming cut 0 bases from V and 2 bases from J; bases unmatched to any gene: 2. Germline-derived CDR1 and CDR2 are LGHNA and YSLEER.

The V gene is TRBV2, the J gene TRBJ1-6; 7 positions agree with TRBD1. CDR3 length equals 14 residues. V lost 6 bases, J lost 6 bases, and 5 bases stayed unmatched. Germline V gene lookup returns CDR1 SNHLY and CDR2 FYNNEI. CDR3 nucleotide sequence: TGTGCCAGCAGCGCCCGGGACAGTAATTCACCCCTCCACTTT. Amino acids: CASSARDSNSPLHF.

This chain uses TRBV2 with TRBJ1-1; a possible D gene is TRBD1 (6 bases). The CDR3 contains 15 residues. Germline CDR1 is SNHLY and CDR2 is FYNNEI. V dropped 0 bases and J dropped 2 bases, with 10 bases sitting between them. The CDR3 DNA sequence: TGTGCCAGCAGTGAAGCGGGGACATATAACACTGAAGCTTTCTTT. Translating it yields CASSEAGTYNTEAFF.

The chain recombines TRBV21-1 with TRBJ2-7; the table names TRBD2, a call not compared with the DNA. TRBV21-1 corresponds to a pseudogene. CDR3 length: 14 amino acids. The chain's CDR3 is CASSCRTSPYEQYF. The CDR3 DNA reads as TGTGCCAGCAGCTGTCGGACTTCTCCCTACGAGCAGTACTTC.

The rearrangement joins TRBV5-1 to TRBJ2-1; no clear D. Between the trimmed V and J ends, which lost 0 bases and 9 bases, there was a span of 7 bases. The CDR3 contains 12 residues. Germline CDR1 SGHRS, CDR2 YFSETQ. CDR3 DNA sequence: TGCGCCAGCAGCTTGGCCATCGGTGAGCAGTTCTTC. It encodes CASSLAIGEQFF. Full variable domain (outside the CDR3, taken from reference TRBV5-1 and TRBJ2-1): KAGVTQTPRYLIKTRGQQVTLSCSPISGHRSVSWYQQTPGQGLQFLFEYFSETQRNKGNFPGRFSGRQFSNSRSEMNVSTLELGDSALYLCASSLAIGEQFFGPGTRLTVL.

In the case of this clone: Other DNA variants within this sample encode the same CDR3. V is TRBV5-4 and J is TRBJ1-2; possibly TRBD1 for D (5 bases). Germline loops: CDR1 SGHNT, CDR2 YYREEE (reference sequence). The length of the CDR3 is 13 residues. V lost 1 base and J lost 2, with 6 bases in between. The CDR3, as DNA: TGTGCCAGCAGCTTGTCAGGGAACTATGGCTACACCTTC. It yields the protein CASSLSGNYGYTF. The entire variable domain, with the rest obtained from reference TRBV5-4 and TRBJ1-2, is as follows: ETGVTQSPTHLIKTRGQQVTLRCSSQSGHNTVSWYQQALGQGPQFIFQYYREEENGRGNFPPRFSGLQFPNYSSELNVNALELDDSALYLCASSLSGNYGYTFGSGTRLTVV.

The rearrangement links TRBV5-1 to TRBJ2-3; 12 bases map to TRBD2. J was trimmed by 4 bases and V by 4 bases; bases with no gene match: 7. CDR3 length: 16 amino acids. Germline assignment: CDR1 SGHRS and CDR2 YFSETQ. This CDR3 is CASSISTSGGADTQYF. The DNA of the CDR3 is TGCGCCAGCAGCATCTCGACTAGCGGGGGCGCAGATACGCAGTATTTT.

The chain couples TRBV18 to TRBJ2-7, with unresolved D. Germline V lookup: CDR1 KGHSH, CDR2 LQKENI. V lost 0 bases and J 2 bases, leaving 8 bases between the germline ends. This CDR3 contains 14 residues. CDR3 in amino acids: CASSPPGSPYEQYF. CDR3 in DNA: TGTGCCAGCTCACCACCGGGCAGCCCCTACGAGCAGTACTTC.

This clone was observed a single time. The chain combines TRBV11-3 with TRBJ1-6; no firm D call. The CDR3 is 16 residues long. Per germline, CDR1 SGHNT and CDR2 YENEEA. The V end was cut by 0 bases, the J end by 3 bases, with 9 bases between. The CDR3 DNA sequence: TGTGCCAGCAGCTTAGAATCCAGTTTCTATAATTCACCCCTCCACTTT. Translated, it gives CASSLESSFYNSPLHF.

This chain connects TRBV9 to TRBJ2-1; 9 nucleotides line up with TRBD2. This CDR3 has 18 residues. Trimming at V came to 0 bases and at J to 4 bases, leaving 11 bases not matched to a gene. Germline V CDR1 and CDR2: SGDLS, YYNGEE. In DNA, the CDR3 is TGTGCCAGCAGCGTAGGTTACGGGGTGAGCGGGGGGTACAATGAGCAGTTCTTC. This codes for CASSVGYGVSGGYNEQFF.